This T cell receptor beta chain was observed in a study of blood T cell repertoires in COVID-19 (dated by TCRdb to the early 2020s). Study-wide context: The collaborator samples originated in the United States, Italy and Spain and spanned the acute and convalescent phases of COVID-19. The prospective study material was composed of cDNA or gDNA derived from T cells, B-cell-depleted T cells, or PBMCs. The dataset comprised deeply sampled blood TCRbeta repertoires from subjects exposed to, actively infected with, or recovered from COVID-19. The repertoires were released in a freely available public database meant as a resource for research on the immune response to SARS-CoV-2. Samples came from the ongoing ImmuneRACE study (first 160 participants) plus 1,254 subjects from 6 global collaborators. The sample metadata nearly always contained a de-identified subject ID, COVID-19 status, age in years and sex. Where available, HLA class I and class II types were taken from metadata supplied by the sample provider and were not determined by assay-based typing.

Regarding this clone: Its antigen is still unknown. The record has no base qualities; no much larger clone is one base away.

On the study overall, not on this receptor specifically: The quantity of clinical and demographic metadata differed by source and by participant and was supplied without curation.

Whole blood was collected in K2EDTA tubes by collaborating institutions according to the institutions' own protocols. For TCRbeta analysis, collaborators shipped samples as frozen whole blood, isolated PBMCs, or DNA extracted from either of those sample types. TCRbeta CDR3 regions were amplified from genomic DNA using the immunoSEQ Assay, a bias-controlled multiplex PCR. Under the source paper's analysis protocol: The number of nucleated cells in each sample was estimated by amplification of reference gene primers within the assay. To quantify the absolute abundance of each unique TCRbeta CDR3 rearrangement, sequence reads were collapsed and filtered. For each sample, productive Simpson clonality was calculated as the square root of Simpson's diversity index across productive rearrangements. TCRdb re-hosts the immuneACCESS table, in-frame sequences only. Its copies lack some clones; in the studies checked, an unresolved V gene accounts for under half of them, and the cause for the rest is not known. The V and J calls and the clone size are those of that table, but D and trimming were determined from the DNA. Counted in this sample were 190,000 or so clones; around 85% of them appeared once. Of the sample, around 9.5% is held by the ten largest clones.

The cysteine opens and the phenylalanine closes a CDR3 of 15 amino acids. The CDR3 DNA has 45 bases and is translated from base 1. The germline V gene yields SGHDT for CDR1 and YYEEEE for CDR2. From V the trimming removes 4 bases and from J it removes 4 bases, while the gene matches leave 9 bases of the junction unaccounted for. This receptor chain uses TRBV5-6 and TRBJ2-5; 8 middle bases align to TRBD2. This TCR came from a woman of 80 years or more with acute or convalescent COVID-19. Material for sequencing was peripheral blood. The bases read TGTGCCAGCAGCAAATACGGGGGGGCGCGAGAGACCCAGTACTTC. Its coded protein is CASSKYGGARETQYF.